Below, 9 T cell receptor beta chains from the same sample are listed, as sequenced in a study of cytomegalovirus exposure and HLA in healthy donors (dated 2017 in TCRdb). The method behind the library was the immunoSEQ multiplex PCR assay. For the multiplex PCR, a mixture combining 60 forward primers for TCR Vbeta segments and 13 reverse primers for TCR Jbeta segments was used. TCRdb provides this immuneACCESS table in a form limited to in-frame rearrangements. Some clones are lacking; in checked studies, under half of them reflect an unresolved V gene, and why the rest are absent is not known. For this sample there are 110,000 to 150,000 clones; roughly four fifths appear just once. The biggest ten clones account for around 7% of the sample. Specimen: PBMCs. Source of these receptors: a man aged 25 to 40 in good health and CMV-seronegative.

This clone was counted once. The V and J genes are TRBV7-9 and TRBJ1-1; D perhaps matches TRBD1 (6 bases). Germline assignment: CDR1 SEHNR and CDR2 FQNEAQ (reference sequence). V was clipped by 4 bases and J by 0 bases, with 12 bases between them. This CDR3 is 15 amino acids long. CDR3 coding DNA: TGTGCCAGCAGCTCGCCCAGGGGTTTGAACACTGAAGCTTTCTTT. Translation gives CASSSPRGLNTEAFF.

The chain combines TRBV25-1 with TRBJ1-2; D is undetermined. Germline CDR1 MGHDK, CDR2 SYGVNS. V was cut by 1 base and J by 4 bases, with 22 bases left in between. The CDR3 is 18 residues long. CDR3 sequence reads: CASSESPFGGGSIYGYTF. The CDR3 nucleotides read TGTGCCAGCAGTGAATCCCCGTTTGGTGGAGGGTCCATCTATGGCTACACCTTC.

The V and J genes are TRBV5-6 and TRBJ2-7; no firm D call. Deletions cut 3 bases from V and 2 bases from J, with 9 bases between. Germline values: CDR1 SGHDT, CDR2 YYEEEE. The CDR3 is made up of 13 amino acids. The CDR3 region is CASSSRATYEQYF. CDR3 coding DNA: TGTGCCAGCAGCTCGAGAGCGACCTACGAGCAGTACTTC.

This clone is a singleton in its sample. The chain has TRBV23-1 and TRBJ2-6, with D perhaps TRBD1 (6 bases). TRBV23-1 is marked as an open reading frame, function uncertain. The V end lost 0 bases, the J end lost 2 bases, and 14 bases lay between the germline ends. The CDR3 spans 18 residues. Here the CDR3 reads CASSQSTGSQPGANVLTF. The CDR3 nucleotides are TGCGCCAGCAGTCAATCGACAGGTAGCCAACCTGGGGCCAACGTCCTGACTTTC.

This clone has only one observation. This sequence joins TRBV6-5 and TRBJ2-1; 10 bases line up with TRBD2. Germline CDR1 is MNHEY and CDR2 is SVGAGI. Germline trimming cut 4 bases from V and 4 bases from J; bases unmatched to any gene: 1. This CDR3 region has 14 residues. The CDR3 sequence: CASSSSGGYNEQFF. The DNA of the CDR3 is TGTGCCAGCAGTTCTAGCGGGGGTTACAATGAGCAGTTCTTC.

This chain links TRBV18 with TRBJ2-5; D possibly corresponds to TRBD2 (6 bases). Germline CDR1 and CDR2: KGHSH and LQKENI. The CDR3 loop spans 16 amino acids. Trimming removed 2 bases at V and 1 base at J, with 14 bases between. The CDR3 DNA sequence: TGTGCCAGCTCACCAAGATTGGAGGGGACCCAAGAGACCCAGTACTTC. Protein: CASSPRLEGTQETQYF.

V gene TRBV9 combines with J gene TRBJ2-3; D uncertain. The ends were cut back, 0 bases at V and 0 bases at J, with 14 bases in the middle. The CDR3 spans 17 residues. Germline V gives CDR1 SGDLS, CDR2 YYNGEE. The CDR3 bases are TGTGCCAGCAGCGTAGGCTCAGCGATCCTTAGCACAGATACGCAGTATTTT. Protein sequence: CASSVGSAILSTDTQYF. Full variable domain (rest looked up from reference TRBV9 and TRBJ2-3): DSGVTQTPKHLITATGQRVTLRCSPRSGDLSVYWYQQSLDQGLQFLIQYYNGEERAKGNILERFSAQQFPDLHSELNLSSLELGDSALYFCASSVGSAILSTDTQYFGPGTRLTVL.

The chain joins TRBV27 to TRBJ2-3; 15 bases map to TRBD2. The CDR3 runs to 16 residues. Germline CDR1 MNHEY, CDR2 SMNVEV (reference sequence). V shed 6 bases, J shed 6 bases, and the junction held 7 bases outside the gene matches. The CDR3 protein is CASSQGLAGGLDTQYF. The CDR3 bases are TGTGCCAGCAGCCAGGGACTAGCGGGGGGCCTCGATACGCAGTATTTT.

The J gene is TRBJ1-5, the V gene TRBV4-2, with TRBD1 matching over 9 bases. The CDR3 runs 15 residues. The germline V gene encodes CDR1 LGHNA and CDR2 YNFKEQ. J lost 2 bases, V lost 5 bases, and 4 bases had no gene match. In nucleotides, the CDR3 is TGTGCCAGCAGCACGGGACAGGGCGGCAATCAGCCCCAGCATTTT. Residues: CASSTGQGGNQPQHF.